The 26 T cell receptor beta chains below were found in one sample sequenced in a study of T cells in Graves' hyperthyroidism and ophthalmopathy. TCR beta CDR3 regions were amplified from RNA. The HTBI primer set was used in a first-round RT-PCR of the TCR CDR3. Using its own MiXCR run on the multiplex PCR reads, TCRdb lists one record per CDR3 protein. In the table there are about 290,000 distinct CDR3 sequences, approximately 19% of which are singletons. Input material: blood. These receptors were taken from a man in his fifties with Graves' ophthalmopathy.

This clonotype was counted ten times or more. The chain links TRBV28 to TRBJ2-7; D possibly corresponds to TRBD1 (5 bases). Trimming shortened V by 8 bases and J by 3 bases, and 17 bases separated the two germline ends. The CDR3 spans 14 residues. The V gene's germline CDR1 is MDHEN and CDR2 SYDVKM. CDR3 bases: TGTGCCAGCGGCAAATCTTCAGGGAACTACGAGCAGTACTTC. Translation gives CASGKSSGNYEQYF. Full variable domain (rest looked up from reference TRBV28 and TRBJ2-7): DVKVTQSSRYLVKRTGEKVFLECVQDMDHENMFWYRQDPGLGLRLIYFSYDVKMKEKGDIPEGYSVSREKKERFSLILESASTNQTSMYLCASGKSSGNYEQYFGPGTRLTVT.

For the CDR3, the DNA is TGTGCCAGCAGATATCTCCGGGAGTATAGCAATCAGCCCCAGCATTTT. It yields the protein CASRYLREYSNQPQHF. The genes are TRBV28 and TRBJ1-5; D is ambiguous. V gave up 6 bases and J gave up 0 bases, with 15 bases separating them. The V gene's germline CDR1 is MDHEN and CDR2 SYDVKM. The CDR3 sequence is 16 residues long. Full variable domain (missing parts from reference TRBV28 and TRBJ1-5): DVKVTQSSRYLVKRTGEKVFLECVQDMDHENMFWYRQDPGLGLRLIYFSYDVKMKEKGDIPEGYSVSREKKERFSLILESASTNQTSMYLCASRYLREYSNQPQHFGDGTRLSIL.

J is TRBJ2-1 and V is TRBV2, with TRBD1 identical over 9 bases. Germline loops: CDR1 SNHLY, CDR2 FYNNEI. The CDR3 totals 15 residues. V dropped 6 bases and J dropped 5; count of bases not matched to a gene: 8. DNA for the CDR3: TGTGCCAGCAGGAAAGACAGGGGGTCAAACAATGAGCAGTTCTTC. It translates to CASRKDRGSNNEQFF.

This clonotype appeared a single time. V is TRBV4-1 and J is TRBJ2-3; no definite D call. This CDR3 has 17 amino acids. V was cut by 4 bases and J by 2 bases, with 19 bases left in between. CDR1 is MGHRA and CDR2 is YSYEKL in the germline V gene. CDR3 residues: CASSLGKSYTPTDTQYF. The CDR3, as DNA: TGCGCCAGCAGCCTTGGGAAATCCTACACCCCCACAGATACGCAGTATTTT.

The CDR3 DNA sequence: TGTGCCAGCGCCGGTGGAGGGGCCGGAAACACCATATATTTT. It yields the protein CASAGGGAGNTIYF. The V and J genes are TRBV12-3 or TRBV12-4 and TRBJ1-3, with D perhaps TRBD1 (5 bases). Between the trimmed V and J ends, which lost 8 bases and 4 bases, there was a span of 15 bases. The CDR3 extends over 14 amino acids.

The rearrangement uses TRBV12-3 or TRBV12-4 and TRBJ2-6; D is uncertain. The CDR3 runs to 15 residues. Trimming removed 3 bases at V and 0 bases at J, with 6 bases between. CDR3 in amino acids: CASSFRSSGANVLTF. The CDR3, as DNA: TGTGCCAGCAGTTTCAGAAGCTCTGGGGCCAACGTCCTGACTTTC.

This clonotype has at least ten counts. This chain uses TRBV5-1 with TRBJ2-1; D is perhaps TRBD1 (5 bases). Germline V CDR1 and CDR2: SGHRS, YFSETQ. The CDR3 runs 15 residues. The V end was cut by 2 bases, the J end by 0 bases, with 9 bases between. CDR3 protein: CASSFRVASYNEQFF. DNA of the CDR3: TGCGCCAGCAGCTTCAGGGTCGCCTCCTACAATGAGCAGTTCTTC.

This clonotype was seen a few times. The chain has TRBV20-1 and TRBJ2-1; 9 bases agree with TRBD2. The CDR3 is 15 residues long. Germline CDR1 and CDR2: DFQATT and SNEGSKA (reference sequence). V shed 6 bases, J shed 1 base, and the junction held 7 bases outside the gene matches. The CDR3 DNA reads TGCAGTGCCGAAATTAGCGGGAGTTCCTACAATGAGCAGTTCTTC. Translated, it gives CSAEISGSSYNEQFF.

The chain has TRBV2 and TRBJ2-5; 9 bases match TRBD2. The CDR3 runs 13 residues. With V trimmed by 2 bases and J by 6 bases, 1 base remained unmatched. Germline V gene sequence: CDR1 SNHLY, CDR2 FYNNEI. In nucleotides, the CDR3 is TGTGCCAGCAGTGAACTAGCGGGAAAGACCCAGTACTTC. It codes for CASSELAGKTQYF.

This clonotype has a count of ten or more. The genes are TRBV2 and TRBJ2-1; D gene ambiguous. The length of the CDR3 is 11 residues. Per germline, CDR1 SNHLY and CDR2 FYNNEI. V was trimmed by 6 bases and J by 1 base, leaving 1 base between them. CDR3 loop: CASRSYNEQFF. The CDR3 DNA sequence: TGTGCCAGCAGGTCCTACAATGAGCAGTTCTTC.

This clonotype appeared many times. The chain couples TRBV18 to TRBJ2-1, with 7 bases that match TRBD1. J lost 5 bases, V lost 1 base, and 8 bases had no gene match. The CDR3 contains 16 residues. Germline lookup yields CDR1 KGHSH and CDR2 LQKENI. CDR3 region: CASSPRDRVLDNEQFF. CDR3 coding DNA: TGTGCCAGCTCACCACGTGACAGGGTTTTGGACAATGAGCAGTTCTTC.

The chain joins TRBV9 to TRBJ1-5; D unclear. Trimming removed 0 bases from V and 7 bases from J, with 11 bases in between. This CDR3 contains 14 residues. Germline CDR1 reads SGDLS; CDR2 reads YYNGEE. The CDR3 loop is CASSVGSGGQPQHF. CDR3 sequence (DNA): TGTGCCAGCAGCGTAGGGTCGGGCGGGCAGCCCCAGCATTTT. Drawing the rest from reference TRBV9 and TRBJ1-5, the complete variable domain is DSGVTQTPKHLITATGQRVTLRCSPRSGDLSVYWYQQSLDQGLQFLIQYYNGEERAKGNILERFSAQQFPDLHSELNLSSLELGDSALYFCASSVGSGGQPQHFGDGTRLSIL.

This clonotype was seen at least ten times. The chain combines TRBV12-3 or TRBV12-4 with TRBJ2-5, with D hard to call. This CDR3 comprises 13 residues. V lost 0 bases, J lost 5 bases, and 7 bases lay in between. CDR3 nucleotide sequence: TGTGCCAGCAGTTTAGCGGGAACGGAGACCCAGTACTTC. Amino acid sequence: CASSLAGTETQYF.

The CDR3 DNA sequence: TGTGCCAGTAGTATAGGGACAGGGGCAGGAAGGGCCAACGTCCTGACTTTC. Its translation: CASSIGTGAGRANVLTF. The V gene is TRBV19, the J gene TRBJ2-6, with 9 bases aligning to TRBD1. Trimming took 1 base from V and 5 from J; bases not matched to a gene: 6. The CDR3 totals 17 residues. Germline V gene lookup returns CDR1 LNHDA and CDR2 SQIVND (reference sequence).

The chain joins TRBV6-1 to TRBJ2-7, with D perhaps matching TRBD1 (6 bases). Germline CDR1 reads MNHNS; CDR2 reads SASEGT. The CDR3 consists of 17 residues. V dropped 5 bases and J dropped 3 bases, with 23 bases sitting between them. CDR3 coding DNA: TGTGCCAGCAGTTCCTCCGACACAGGGTATCATGACTACGAGCAGTACTTC. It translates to CASSSSDTGYHDYEQYF.

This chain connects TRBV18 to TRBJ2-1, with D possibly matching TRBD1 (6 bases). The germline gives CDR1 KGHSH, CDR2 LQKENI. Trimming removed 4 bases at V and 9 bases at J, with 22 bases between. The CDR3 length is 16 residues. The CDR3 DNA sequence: TGTGCCAGCTCACTACGCAATCCGGGACACGCCATTGAGCAGTTCTTC. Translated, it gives CASSLRNPGHAIEQFF.

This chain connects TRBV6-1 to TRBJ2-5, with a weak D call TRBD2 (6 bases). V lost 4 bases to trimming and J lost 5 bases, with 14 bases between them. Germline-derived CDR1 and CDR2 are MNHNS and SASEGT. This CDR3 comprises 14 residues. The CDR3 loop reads CASSVDGRWETQYF. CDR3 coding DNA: TGTGCCAGCAGTGTTGACGGGAGATGGGAGACCCAGTACTTC.

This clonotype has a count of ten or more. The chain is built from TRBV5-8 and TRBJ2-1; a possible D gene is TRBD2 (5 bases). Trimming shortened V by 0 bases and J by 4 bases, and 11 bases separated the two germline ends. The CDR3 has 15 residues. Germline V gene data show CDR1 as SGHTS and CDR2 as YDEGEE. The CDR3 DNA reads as TGTGCCAGCAGCTTGGGGAGCGGTTTTTACAATGAGCAGTTCTTC. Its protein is CASSLGSGFYNEQFF.

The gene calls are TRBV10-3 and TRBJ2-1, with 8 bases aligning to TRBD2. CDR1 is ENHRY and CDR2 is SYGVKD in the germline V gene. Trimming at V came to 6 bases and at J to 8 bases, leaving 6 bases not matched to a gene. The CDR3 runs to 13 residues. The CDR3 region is CAISPSGRDEQFF. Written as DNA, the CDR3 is TGTGCCATCAGCCCGAGCGGGAGAGATGAGCAGTTCTTC.

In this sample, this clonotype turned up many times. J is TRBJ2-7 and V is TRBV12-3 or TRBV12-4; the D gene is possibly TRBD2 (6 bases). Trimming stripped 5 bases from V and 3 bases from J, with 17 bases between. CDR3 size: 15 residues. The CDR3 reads CASSPRKSGYYEQYF. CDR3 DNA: TGTGCCAGCAGTCCCCGCAAGAGCGGGTACTACGAGCAGTACTTC.

CDR3 sequence reads: CSVEETTGGVNTEAFF. The CDR3 DNA follows: TGCAGCGTTGAAGAGACAACCGGGGGGGTGAACACTGAAGCTTTCTTT. V is TRBV29-1 and J is TRBJ1-1; a weak D match, TRBD1 (5 bases). Trimming stripped 0 bases from V and 0 bases from J, with 14 bases between. This CDR3 is 16 amino acids long. Per the germline V gene, CDR1 is SQVTM and CDR2 is ANQGSEA.

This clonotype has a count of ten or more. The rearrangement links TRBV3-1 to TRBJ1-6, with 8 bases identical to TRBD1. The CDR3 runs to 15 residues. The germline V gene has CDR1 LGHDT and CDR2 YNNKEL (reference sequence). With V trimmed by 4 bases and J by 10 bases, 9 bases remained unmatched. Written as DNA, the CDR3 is TGTGCCAGCAGCCGCACGACAGGGGCGGGATCACCCCTCCACTTT. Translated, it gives CASSRTTGAGSPLHF.

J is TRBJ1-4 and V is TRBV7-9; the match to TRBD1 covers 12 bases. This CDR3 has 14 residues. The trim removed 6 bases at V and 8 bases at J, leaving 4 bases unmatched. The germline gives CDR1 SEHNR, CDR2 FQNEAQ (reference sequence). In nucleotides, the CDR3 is TGTGCCAGCAGGCCCGGGACAGGGGGCGAAAAACTGTTTTTT. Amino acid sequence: CASRPGTGGEKLFF.

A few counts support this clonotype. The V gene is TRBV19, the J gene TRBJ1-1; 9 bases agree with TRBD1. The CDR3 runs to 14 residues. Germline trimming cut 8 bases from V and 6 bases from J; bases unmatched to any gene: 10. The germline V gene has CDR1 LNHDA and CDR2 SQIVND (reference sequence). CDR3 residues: CASAGTGYGAEAFF. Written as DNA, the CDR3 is TGTGCCAGTGCCGGGACAGGGTATGGCGCTGAAGCTTTCTTT. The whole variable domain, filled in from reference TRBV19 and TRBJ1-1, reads DGGITQSPKYLFRKEGQNVTLSCEQNLNHDAMYWYRQDPGQGLRLIYYSQIVNDFQKGDIAEGYSVSREKKESFPLTVTSAQKNPTAFYLCASAGTGYGAEAFFGQGTRLTVV.

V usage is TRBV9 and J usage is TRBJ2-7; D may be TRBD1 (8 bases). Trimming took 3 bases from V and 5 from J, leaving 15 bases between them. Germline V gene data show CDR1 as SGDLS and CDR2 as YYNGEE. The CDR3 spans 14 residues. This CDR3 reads CASSAGQGGNEQYF. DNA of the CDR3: TGTGCCAGCAGCGCCGGACAGGGAGGGAACGAGCAGTACTTC.

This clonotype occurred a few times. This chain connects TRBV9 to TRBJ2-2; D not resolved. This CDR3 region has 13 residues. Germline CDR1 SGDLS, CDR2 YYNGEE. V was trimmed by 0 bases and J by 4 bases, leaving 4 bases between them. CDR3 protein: CASSVVGTGELFF. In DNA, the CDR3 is TGTGCCAGCAGCGTAGTAGGCACCGGGGAGCTGTTTTTT.